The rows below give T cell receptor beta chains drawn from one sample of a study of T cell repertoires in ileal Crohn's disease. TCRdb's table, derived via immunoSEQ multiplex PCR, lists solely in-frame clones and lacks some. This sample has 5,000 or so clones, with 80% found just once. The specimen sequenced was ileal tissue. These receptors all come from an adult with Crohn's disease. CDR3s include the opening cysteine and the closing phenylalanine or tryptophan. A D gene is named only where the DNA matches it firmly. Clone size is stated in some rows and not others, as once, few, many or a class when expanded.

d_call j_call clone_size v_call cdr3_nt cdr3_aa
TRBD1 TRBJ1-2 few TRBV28 TGTGCCAGCAGTTTCGAAAGAGGACAGGGGGACGCCTATGGCTACACCTTC CASSFERGQGDAYGYTF
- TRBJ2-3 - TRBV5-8 TGTGCCAGCAGCCCGGGGGACAGACTAAAGACAGATACGCAGTATTTT CASSPGDRLKTDTQYF
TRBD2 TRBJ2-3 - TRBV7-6 TGTGCCAGCAGCTGGACTAGCGGGGGTCCTAGGTATTTT CASSWTSGGPRYF
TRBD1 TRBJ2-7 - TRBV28 TGTGCCAGCAGTTCTGTCGGGACAGGGAAACCCTACGAGCAGTACTTC CASSSVGTGKPYEQYF
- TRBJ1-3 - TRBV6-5 TGTGCCAGCAGTTACTCGAGAGTTCTCTCTGGAAACACCATATATTTT CASSYSRVLSGNTIYF
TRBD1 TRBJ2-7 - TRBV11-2 TGTGCCAGCAGCCAAGGGACAGGGGGTCACGCCTCCTACGAGCAGTACTTC CASSQGTGGHASYEQYF
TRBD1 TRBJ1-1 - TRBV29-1 TGCAGCACCCCAGGGACAGGGTCCATTATGAACACTGAAGCTTTCTTT CSTPGTGSIMNTEAFF
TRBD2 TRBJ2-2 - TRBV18 TGTGCCAGCTCGCCGGGGGGTGCCACCGGGGAGCTGTTTTTT CASSPGGATGELFF
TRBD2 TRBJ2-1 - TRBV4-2 TGTGCCAGCAGCCCGCGACTAGCGGGGGCATCCTACAATGAGCAGTTCTTC CASSPRLAGASYNEQFF
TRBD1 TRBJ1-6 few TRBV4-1 TGCGCCAGCAGCCAAGATTTCGCAGGGGGCTTTTCACCCCTCCACTTT CASSQDFAGGFSPLHF
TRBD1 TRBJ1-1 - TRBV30 TGTGCCTGGACTACAGGGGGAACTGAAGCTTTCTTT CAWTTGGTEAFF
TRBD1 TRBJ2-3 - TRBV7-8 TGTGCCAGCAGCTTAATGGGACAGGCACAGTATTTT CASSLMGQAQYF
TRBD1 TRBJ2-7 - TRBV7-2 TGTGCCAGCAGCTCCCAGACAGGGGCCTACGAGCAGTACTTC CASSSQTGAYEQYF
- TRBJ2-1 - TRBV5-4 TGTGCCAGCAGCCCTATGACTAGAGTCTCCTACAATGAGCAGTTCTTC CASSPMTRVSYNEQFF
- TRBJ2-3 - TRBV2 TGTGCCAGCAGTGGCGAACGCACAGATACGCAGTATTTT CASSGERTDTQYF
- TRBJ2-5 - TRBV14 TGTGCCAGCAGCCAAGGAGCGTCTTCGGGAGTGGAGACCCAGTACTTC CASSQGASSGVETQYF